The 17 T cell receptor beta chains below all came from one sample that was sequenced in a study of cytomegalovirus exposure and HLA in healthy donors. Vbeta (60) and Jbeta (13) primers were used in the PCR. Sequencing used immunoSEQ multiplex PCR; TCRdb keeps in-frame clones, though not all of them. The sample spans around 80,000 clones; the ten largest clones claim 4% to 5.5%. Sequences were obtained from PBMCs. These receptors originate from a man aged 40-49 years in good health and CMV-seronegative.

The chain carries TRBV4-2 and TRBJ2-2; TRBD2 aligns across 7 bases. The ends lost 0 bases at V and 5 bases at J; junction bases unmatched: 3. Germline CDR1 LGHNA, CDR2 YNFKEQ. This CDR3 region has 15 residues. The CDR3 here is CASSQDLLATGELFF. CDR3 in DNA: TGTGCCAGCAGCCAAGACCTACTAGCGACCGGGGAGCTGTTTTTT.

The rearrangement joins TRBV19 to TRBJ1-4, with D unclear. The CDR3 runs to 13 residues. Germline CDR1 and CDR2: LNHDA and SQIVND (reference sequence). The V gene lost 1 base and the J gene lost 3 bases, with 3 bases spanning the gap. CDR3 DNA sequence: TGTGCCAGTAGTATAGTAGCTAATGAAAAACTGTTTTTT. Translated: CASSIVANEKLFF.

V is TRBV5-6 and J is TRBJ1-4; 8 bases align to TRBD1. The CDR3 extends over 14 amino acids. V was clipped by 5 bases and J by 8 bases; unmatched bases: 8. The germline V gene has CDR1 SGHDT and CDR2 YYEEEE. CDR3 DNA: TGTGCCAGCAGTATGACAGGGGTTCGGGAAAAACTGTTTTTT. Translated, it gives CASSMTGVREKLFF. Full variable domain (outside the CDR3, taken from reference TRBV5-6 and TRBJ1-4): DAGVTQSPTHLIKTRGQQVTLRCSPKSGHDTVSWYQQALGQGPQFIFQYYEEEERQRGNFPDRFSGHQFPNYSSELNVNALLLGDSALYLCASSMTGVREKLFFGSGTQLSVL.

This chain connects TRBV29-1 to TRBJ2-1, with a tentative D call TRBD2 (5 bases). Trimming took off 7 bases at V and 0 bases at J, with 28 bases between the two ends. The germline V gene encodes CDR1 SQVTM and CDR2 ANQGSEA. The CDR3 runs 19 residues. CDR3 bases: TGCAGCGCTGAGGGAACCAAGGAGGTGGGCCCTAGCTCCTACAATGAGCAGTTCTTC. Amino acids: CSAEGTKEVGPSSYNEQFF.

The V call is TRBV6-1, the J call TRBJ2-5, with D tentatively TRBD1 (6 bases). Germline V CDR1 and CDR2: MNHNS, SASEGT. This CDR3 contains 13 residues. Deletions cut 5 bases from V and 3 bases from J, with 10 bases between. The CDR3 region has the DNA TGTGCCAGCAGTTGGAACAGGGAAGAGACCCAGTACTTC. Protein sequence: CASSWNREETQYF.

This chain links TRBV5-1 with TRBJ2-7; D is perhaps TRBD2 (5 bases). Between the trimmed V and J ends, which lost 4 bases and 0 bases, there was a span of 5 bases. Germline loops: CDR1 SGHRS, CDR2 YFSETQ. This CDR3 has 12 amino acids. The CDR3 loop reads CASSGSSYEQYF. For the CDR3, the DNA is TGCGCCAGCAGCGGGAGCTCCTACGAGCAGTACTTC.

The chain couples TRBV28 to TRBJ2-7, with 9 bases matching TRBD1. J gave up 5 bases and V 7 bases, and 9 bases lay outside the gene matches. Germline V lookup: CDR1 MDHEN, CDR2 SYDVKM. The CDR3 is 14 residues long. The CDR3 region is CASTLGQGRDEQYF. The CDR3 DNA reads TGTGCCAGCACCCTCGGACAGGGGAGAGACGAGCAGTACTTC.

V gene TRBV27 combines with J gene TRBJ2-5; D is undetermined. V lost 2 bases and J lost 2, with 6 bases in between. Per germline, CDR1 MNHEY and CDR2 SMNVEV (reference sequence). The CDR3 is 13 residues long. CDR3 region: CASSLEQQETQYF. CDR3 DNA sequence: TGTGCCAGCAGTTTAGAACAACAAGAGACCCAGTACTTC.

The chain recombines TRBV6-1 with TRBJ2-7; D is perhaps TRBD1 (6 bases). The CDR3 sequence is 13 residues long. Germline V gene lookup returns CDR1 MNHNS and CDR2 SASEGT. The V and J ends lost 8 bases and 3 bases respectively, with 14 bases between them. CDR3 sequence: CASGGQSDYEQYF. The CDR3 DNA follows: TGTGCCAGCGGCGGACAGTCAGACTACGAGCAGTACTTC.

V and J are TRBV18 and TRBJ1-4, with 9 bases identical to TRBD1. The CDR3 runs 16 residues. Germline V CDR1 and CDR2: KGHSH, LQKENI. With 3 bases clipped from V and 7 bases from J, the junction kept 9 bases outside the gene matches. CDR3: CASSPNPGQGGEKLFF. CDR3 bases: TGTGCCAGCTCACCTAACCCGGGACAGGGCGGTGAAAAACTGTTTTTT.

The chain couples TRBV30 to TRBJ2-7; D unclear. V was shortened by 0 bases and J by 3 bases, with 12 bases between the two germline ends. Germline-derived CDR1 and CDR2 are GTSNPN and SVGIG (reference sequence). The length of the CDR3 is 14 residues. CDR3 bases: TGTGCCTGGAGTGTAGGCCAGGAACTCTACGAGCAGTACTTC. This encodes CAWSVGQELYEQYF.

The V and J genes are TRBV19 and TRBJ2-7; D is unclear. V lost 0 bases, J lost 6 bases, and 6 bases lay in between. The CDR3 is 12 amino acids. Germline CDR1 LNHDA, CDR2 SQIVND (reference sequence). In DNA, the CDR3 is TGTGCCAGTAGTATAGAACCGGGCGAGCAGTACTTC. As protein: CASSIEPGEQYF.

The chain links TRBV7-9 to TRBJ1-5; D ambiguous. The CDR3 runs 12 residues. Germline CDR1 SEHNR, CDR2 FQNEAQ (reference sequence). The ends were cut back, 5 bases at V and 4 bases at J, with 6 bases in the middle. CDR3 amino acids: CASSEGNQPQHF. The CDR3 DNA is TGTGCCAGCAGCGAGGGAAATCAGCCCCAGCATTTT.

Concerning this clone itself: At the DNA level, this CDR3 is encoded by other sequences in the same sample as well. The CDR3 coding sequence is TGCGCCAGCAGCCCATATCCTTCACTAGCGGAAGGCACAGATACGCAGTATTTT. The encoded protein is CASSPYPSLAEGTDTQYF. V gene TRBV4-3 combines with J gene TRBJ2-3; the match to TRBD2 covers 8 bases. The junction had 13 bases not matched to a gene; V was cut back by 4 bases and J by 1 base. Germline lookup yields CDR1 LGHNA and CDR2 YSLEER. This CDR3 has 18 residues.

This chain uses TRBV2 with TRBJ2-1, with D possibly matching TRBD2 (6 bases). Trimming shortened V by 6 bases and J by 5 bases, and 17 bases separated the two germline ends. CDR1 and CDR2 from the germline V gene are SNHLY and FYNNEI. The CDR3 spans 15 residues. The CDR3 nucleotides are TGTGCCAGCAGCACAAGAGAAGCGGGCGACAATGAGCAGTTCTTC. This encodes CASSTREAGDNEQFF.

The V gene is TRBV6-6, the J gene TRBJ1-5; 8 bases align to TRBD1. Germline V CDR1 and CDR2: MNHNY, SVGAGI (reference sequence). V gave up 5 bases and J gave up 9 bases; unmatched junction bases: 12. This CDR3 is built from 15 residues. The CDR3 DNA follows: TGTGCCAGCAGTCCCGTGGACAGGGCCGAATCGCCCCAGCATTTT. Translated, it gives CASSPVDRAESPQHF.

This rearrangement joins TRBV6-5 to TRBJ2-7, with D possibly TRBD1 on 6 matching bases. Trimming pared 5 bases from V and 3 bases from J, leaving 11 bases between. The CDR3 runs 13 residues. The germline V gene encodes CDR1 MNHEY and CDR2 SVGAGI. In DNA, the CDR3 is TGTGCCAGCAGTCCCCAGGACAGCTACGAGCAGTACTTC. Protein sequence: CASSPQDSYEQYF.